The entry below describes one TCR beta chain. Its antigen is currently unknown. This record belongs to a study of response to subunit inactivated influenza vaccine. Study findings and constraints: The authors put forward the suggestion that each seasonal influenza vaccination may bring in only a limited number of new T cells.

V was clipped by 3 bases and J by 4 bases, with 12 bases between them. This CDR3 comprises 15 residues. MiXCR, run by TCRdb on the RT-PCR reads, gives a single entry per CDR3 protein. The repertoire consists of 400,000 to 650,000 distinct CDR3 sequences, with approximately 7.2% occurring once and the leading ten covering under 15%. The chain has TRBV12-3 or TRBV12-4 and TRBJ1-4; perhaps TRBD1 as D (5 bases). Here the sequenced sample was PBMCs from blood, taken roughly 24 months after vaccination. This sequence originates from a man between 50 and 75 years old who received an inactivated influenza vaccine. CDR3 region: CASSLHRNFNEKLFF. The CDR3 nucleotides are TGTGCCAGCAGTTTGCACAGGAACTTTAATGAAAAACTGTTTTTT.